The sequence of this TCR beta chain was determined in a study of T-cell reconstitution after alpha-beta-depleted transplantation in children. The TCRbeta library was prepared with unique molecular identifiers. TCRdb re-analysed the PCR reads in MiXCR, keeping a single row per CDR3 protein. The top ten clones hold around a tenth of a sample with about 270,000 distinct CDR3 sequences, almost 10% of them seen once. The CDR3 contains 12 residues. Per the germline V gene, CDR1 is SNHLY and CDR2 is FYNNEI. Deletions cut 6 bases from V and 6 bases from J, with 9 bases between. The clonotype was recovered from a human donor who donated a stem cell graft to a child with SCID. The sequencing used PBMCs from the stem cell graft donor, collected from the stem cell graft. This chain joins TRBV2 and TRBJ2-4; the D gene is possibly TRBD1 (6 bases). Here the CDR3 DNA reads TGTGCCAGCAGGGGGGCCGGAAACATTCAGTACTTC. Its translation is CASRGAGNIQYF. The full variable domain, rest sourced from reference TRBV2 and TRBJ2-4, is EPEVTQTPSHQVTQMGQEVILRCVPISNHLYFYWYRQILGQKVEFLVSFYNNEISEKSEIFDDQFSVERPDGSNFTLKIRSTKLEDSAMYFCASRGAGNIQYFGAGTRLSVL.